Below are 25 T cell receptor beta chains sequenced from a single sample in a study of shared clonotypes between healthy human individuals. Sequencing used immunoSEQ multiplex PCR; TCRdb keeps in-frame clones, though not all of them. Here the sample spans around 750,000 clones, 74% being singletons. Sequencing was done on a sample of memory CD4+ T cells sorted from blood. Subset noted: CD45RA-negative fraction. The receptors were sampled from a woman between 25 and 40 years old in good health.

The chain carries TRBV4-2 and TRBJ2-3; a possible D gene is TRBD2 (5 bases). The V gene lost 4 bases and the J gene lost 3 bases, with 11 bases spanning the gap. Germline CDR1 reads LGHNA; CDR2 reads YNFKEQ. The CDR3 length is 14 residues. The CDR3 DNA reads as TGTGCCAGCAGCCCGAACAGCGGAACAGATACGCAGTATTTT. Translation: CASSPNSGTDTQYF.

With regard to this clone: Other DNA sequences in this specimen translate into the identical CDR3. J is TRBJ1-5 and V is TRBV28; D is uncertain. Germline assignment: CDR1 MDHEN and CDR2 SYDVKM. V was cut by 1 base and J by 7 bases, with 2 bases left in between. The CDR3 is 11 amino acids. The CDR3 DNA reads as TGTGCCAGCAGTTTATCACAGCCCCAGCATTTT. Protein sequence: CASSLSQPQHF.

The chain employs TRBV19 and TRBJ2-1, with 9 bases identical to TRBD2. This CDR3 has 17 amino acids. Trimming cost V 10 bases and J 1 base; bases outside gene matches: 14. Germline assignment: CDR1 LNHDA and CDR2 SQIVND (reference sequence). For the CDR3, the DNA is TGTGCCACTCATAAGTCAGCGGGAGGAGGATCCTACAATGAGCAGTTCTTC. The encoded protein is CATHKSAGGGSYNEQFF.

This CDR3 reads CASSSRGTDNEQFF. The CDR3 DNA reads as TGTGCCAGCAGCTCCCGAGGAACTGACAATGAGCAGTTCTTC. The chain carries TRBV7-9 and TRBJ2-1; D is uncertain. Looked up from germline, CDR1 is SEHNR and CDR2 is FQNEAQ (reference sequence). The CDR3 spans 14 residues. V was cut by 4 bases and J by 5 bases, with 12 bases left in between.

The rearrangement uses TRBV9 and TRBJ2-4; possible D gene TRBD1, 7 bases. Trimming took 5 bases from V and 2 from J, leaving 20 bases between them. CDR3 length: 17 residues. CDR1 is SGDLS, CDR2 YYNGEE, per germline. The CDR3 sequence: CASSPQGGIGTKNIQYF. DNA of the CDR3: TGTGCCAGCAGTCCCCAGGGGGGCATCGGAACCAAAAACATTCAGTACTTC.

The chain couples TRBV4-1 to TRBJ1-1; TRBD1 agrees at 8 bases. The CDR3 contains 15 residues. Per germline, CDR1 MGHRA and CDR2 YSYEKL. Trimming cost V 4 bases and J 5 bases; bases outside gene matches: 9. For the CDR3, the DNA is TGCGCCAGCAGCCGGAAGATACAGGGGGGGACTGAAGCTTTCTTT. Translating gives CASSRKIQGGTEAFF.

This chain connects TRBV4-1 to TRBJ2-5, with 7 bases that match TRBD2. This CDR3 region has 13 residues. The trim removed 6 bases at V and 4 bases at J, leaving 5 bases unmatched. From germline, CDR1 is MGHRA and CDR2 YSYEKL. The CDR3 is CASSATSTETQYF. The CDR3 DNA sequence: TGCGCCAGCAGTGCGACTAGCACAGAGACCCAGTACTTC.

The CDR3 nucleotides read TGCAGCGTTGGGGACACGGCCTACGAGCAGTACTTC. This gives the protein CSVGDTAYEQYF. The rearrangement joins TRBV29-1 to TRBJ2-7; TRBD1 might be the D (6 bases). Trimming removed 4 bases from V and 2 bases from J, with 9 bases in between. Germline V gives CDR1 SQVTM, CDR2 ANQGSEA. The CDR3 consists of 12 residues.

This chain connects TRBV9 to TRBJ2-1; the D gene could be TRBD1 or TRBD2 (6 bases each). The V end was cut by 0 bases, the J end by 3 bases, with 10 bases between. This CDR3 contains 15 residues. The germline CDR1 and CDR2 sequences are SGDLS and YYNGEE. CDR3 amino acids: CASSVDGGGYNEQFF. The CDR3 nucleotides are TGTGCCAGCAGCGTAGACGGAGGGGGCTACAATGAGCAGTTCTTC.

This chain links TRBV4-1 with TRBJ1-1; D might be TRBD1 (6 bases). Trimming took 3 bases from V and 7 from J, leaving 18 bases between them. CDR1 is MGHRA, CDR2 YSYEKL, per germline. The CDR3 totals 15 residues. CDR3 nucleotides: TGCGCCAGCAGCCAGACCGGGACACTCGAGTTTGAAGCTTTCTTT. Encoded protein: CASSQTGTLEFEAFF.

V and J are TRBV18 and TRBJ2-2; maybe TRBD1 (6 bases). The length of the CDR3 is 14 residues. CDR1 is KGHSH, CDR2 LQKENI, per germline. With 6 bases removed from V and 6 bases from J, the gap between germline ends came to 14 bases. CDR3 nucleotide sequence: TGTGCCAGCTCGGACGGCTACAGGGCCGGGGAGCTGTTTTTT. Amino acid sequence: CASSDGYRAGELFF.

The chain is built from TRBV19 and TRBJ2-6; D is tentatively TRBD1 or TRBD2 (5 bases each). The V end was cut by 4 bases, the J end by 1 base, with 14 bases between. This CDR3 is 17 amino acids long. CDR1 and CDR2 from the germline V gene are LNHDA and SQIVND (reference sequence). The CDR3 DNA follows: TGTGCCAGTAGTAACTCCTTGAGGGGATCTGGGGCCAACGTCCTGACTTTC. Amino acid sequence: CASSNSLRGSGANVLTF. Supplemented by reference TRBV19 and TRBJ2-6, the full variable domain reads DGGITQSPKYLFRKEGQNVTLSCEQNLNHDAMYWYRQDPGQGLRLIYYSQIVNDFQKGDIAEGYSVSREKKESFPLTVTSAQKNPTAFYLCASSNSLRGSGANVLTFGAGSRLTVL.

Points on this clone: Other DNA sequences from this sample encode an identical CDR3 as well. The V call is TRBV30, the J call TRBJ1-4; a weak D match, TRBD1 (5 bases). The germline gives CDR1 GTSNPN, CDR2 SVGIG (reference sequence). CDR3 length: 12 residues. V was pared by 1 base and J by 8 bases, with 8 bases between. CDR3: CAWSAGSEKLFF. Here the CDR3 DNA reads TGTGCCTGGAGTGCAGGGTCGGAAAAACTGTTTTTT.

Details on this clone: This sample also contains other DNA sequences that code for the same CDR3. The chain recombines TRBV19 with TRBJ2-7, with D tentatively TRBD1 (6 bases). CDR1 is LNHDA and CDR2 is SQIVND in the germline V gene (reference sequence). Between the trimmed V and J ends, which lost 4 bases and 4 bases, there was a span of 11 bases. CDR3 length equals 13 residues. The CDR3 protein is CASSKGQGYEQYF. The DNA of the CDR3 is TGTGCCAGTAGTAAAGGTCAGGGGTACGAGCAGTACTTC.

V gene TRBV9 combines with J gene TRBJ2-3, with D possibly matching TRBD2 (6 bases). V was shortened by 2 bases and J by 2 bases, with 9 bases between the two germline ends. CDR3 length equals 14 residues. The V gene's germline CDR1 is SGDLS and CDR2 YYNGEE. The CDR3: CASSVAGFTDTQYF. In DNA, the CDR3 is TGTGCCAGCAGCGTTGCGGGATTCACAGATACGCAGTATTTT.

CDR3 loop: CASSLRLLYNEQFF. The DNA of the CDR3 is TGTGCCAGCAGTCTCCGATTACTCTACAATGAGCAGTTCTTC. The chain joins TRBV28 to TRBJ2-1; D is undetermined. V was trimmed by 5 bases and J by 3 bases, leaving 11 bases between them. Germline values: CDR1 MDHEN, CDR2 SYDVKM. The CDR3 is 14 residues long. The full variable domain, its missing parts supplied by reference TRBV28 and TRBJ2-1, is DVKVTQSSRYLVKRTGEKVFLECVQDMDHENMFWYRQDPGLGLRLIYFSYDVKMKEKGDIPEGYSVSREKKERFSLILESASTNQTSMYLCASSLRLLYNEQFFGPGTRLTVL.

This chain links TRBV2 with TRBJ1-4; maybe TRBD1 (6 bases). Germline-derived CDR1 and CDR2 are SNHLY and FYNNEI. This CDR3 has 16 amino acids. Trimming stripped 6 bases from V and 4 bases from J, with 18 bases between. The DNA of the CDR3 is TGTGCCAGCAGGAGCTTGGGGACACCTCATAATGAAAAACTGTTTTTT. Protein: CASRSLGTPHNEKLFF. The whole variable domain, remainder taken from reference TRBV2 and TRBJ1-4, is EPEVTQTPSHQVTQMGQEVILRCVPISNHLYFYWYRQILGQKVEFLVSFYNNEISEKSEIFDDQFSVERPDGSNFTLKIRSTKLEDSAMYFCASRSLGTPHNEKLFFGSGTQLSVL.

This clone was seen just once. V gene TRBV7-8 combines with J gene TRBJ2-7, with 7 bases lining up with TRBD1. The CDR3 covers 16 residues. Germline CDR1 reads SGHVS; CDR2 reads FQNEAQ. The V and J ends lost 5 bases and 2 bases, in that order; junction bases with no gene match: 12. The CDR3 DNA reads as TGTGCCAGCAGCCCCCGAACAGGGGTTTCCACCTACGAGCAGTACTTC. It yields the protein CASSPRTGVSTYEQYF.

This clone appeared a few times. The V and J genes are TRBV28 and TRBJ2-7, with D perhaps matching TRBD1 (7 bases). The germline gives CDR1 MDHEN, CDR2 SYDVKM. V lost 6 bases and J 1 base, leaving 13 bases between the germline ends. The length of the CDR3 is 14 residues. The CDR3 nucleotides read TGTGCCAGCAGGCGGGACAGTCCTTCCTACGAGCAGTACTTC. Translating gives CASRRDSPSYEQYF.

This clone was seen once. The chain employs TRBV11-2 and TRBJ1-4, with 7 bases identical to TRBD1. With 6 bases clipped from V and 8 bases from J, the junction kept 12 bases outside the gene matches. Germline CDR1 is SGHAT and CDR2 is FQNNGV. The CDR3 spans 15 residues. CDR3 DNA sequence: TGTGCCAGCAGACCCCCGGGACAGCTAGCCGAAAAACTGTTTTTT. Translated: CASRPPGQLAEKLFF.

The chain joins TRBV27 to TRBJ2-7; no reliable D call. The CDR3 spans 14 residues. CDR1 MNHEY and CDR2 SMNVEV come from the germline V gene (reference sequence). V lost 6 bases and J lost 0, with 12 bases in between. The CDR3 loop is CASRPALSSYEQYF. CDR3 sequence (DNA): TGTGCCAGCAGGCCCGCCTTGAGCTCCTACGAGCAGTACTTC.

The genes are TRBV5-1 and TRBJ1-2, with D possibly matching TRBD1 (5 bases). V was pared by 4 bases and J by 1 base, with 14 bases between. Germline V gene sequence: CDR1 SGHRS, CDR2 YFSETQ. There are 15 residues in the CDR3. The CDR3 DNA reads as TGCGCCAGCAGCATCGGGACCTCCGATAACTATGGCTACACCTTC. This gives the protein CASSIGTSDNYGYTF.

V gene TRBV18 combines with J gene TRBJ2-1; D is perhaps TRBD2 (5 bases). Germline V gene sequence: CDR1 KGHSH, CDR2 LQKENI. This CDR3 has 17 amino acids. V was shortened by 0 bases and J by 6 bases, with 18 bases between the two germline ends. CDR3 nucleotide sequence: TGTGCCAGCTCACCACCGAGCCGGACTCAAACGGGCAATGAGCAGTTCTTC. This codes for CASSPPSRTQTGNEQFF.

This chain connects TRBV11-1 to TRBJ2-3; weak D call: TRBD2 (6 bases). The germline V gene has CDR1 SGHAT and CDR2 FQDESV (reference sequence). V lost 3 bases and J lost 6, with 13 bases in between. The CDR3 covers 14 residues. CDR3 bases: TGTGCCAGCAGCTTGGAGCTAGCGCCGGATACGCAGTATTTT. It is translated as CASSLELAPDTQYF.

The rearrangement uses TRBV6-5 and TRBJ2-2; D is undetermined. This CDR3 region has 14 residues. Germline V gene sequence: CDR1 MNHEY, CDR2 SVGAGI. Trimming stripped 2 bases from V and 8 bases from J, with 12 bases between. The CDR3 loop reads CASSYLSAPGELFF. The CDR3 DNA sequence: TGTGCCAGCAGTTACCTTTCCGCTCCGGGGGAGCTGTTTTTT.